This T cell receptor (beta chain) was profiled in a study of monozygotic twins with inflammatory bowel disease. Study results and limitations: Added variability in patient repertoires may stem from differing immunosuppressive treatments.

Note on this clonotype: Its antigen is not identified.

TCRdb re-called the 5' RACE reads, yielding one record per CDR3 amino acid sequence without DNA. The sample totals approximately 400,000 distinct CDR3 sequences. The sample comprised blood. The sequence derives from a human donor with ulcerative colitis or Crohn's disease, or a healthy co-twin of an affected twin (not recorded which).

The CDR3 sequence: CSVPDRARGGKLFF. The chain links TRBV29-1 to TRBJ1-4; TCRdb designates TRBD1, a call that cannot be tested without DNA. The CDR3 has 14 residues. Germline CDR1 reads SQVTM; CDR2 reads ANQGSEA.